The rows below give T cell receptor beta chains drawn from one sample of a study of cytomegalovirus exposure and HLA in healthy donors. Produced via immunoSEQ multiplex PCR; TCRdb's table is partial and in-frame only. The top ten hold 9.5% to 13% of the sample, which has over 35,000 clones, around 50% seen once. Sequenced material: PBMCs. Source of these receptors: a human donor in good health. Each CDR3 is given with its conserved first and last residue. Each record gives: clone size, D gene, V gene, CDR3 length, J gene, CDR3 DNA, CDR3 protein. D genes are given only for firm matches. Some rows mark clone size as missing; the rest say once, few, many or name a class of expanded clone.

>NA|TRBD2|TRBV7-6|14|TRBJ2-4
TGTGCCAGCAGCTTAGGGACTAGCGGGAGCATTCAGTACTTC
CASSLGTSGSIQYF
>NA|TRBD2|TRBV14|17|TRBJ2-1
TGTGCCAGCAGCCAATCCGGACTAGCGGTCTCCTACAATGAGCAGTTCTTC
CASSQSGLAVSYNEQFF
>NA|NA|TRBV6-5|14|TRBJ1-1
TGTGCCAGGATCCGGCCCCAGGAGGACACTGAAGCTTTCTTT
CARIRPQEDTEAFF
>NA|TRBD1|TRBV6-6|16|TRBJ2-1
TGTGCCAGCAGTAGGGTCCGGGACAGGGGGGACAATGAGCAGTTCTTC
CASSRVRDRGDNEQFF
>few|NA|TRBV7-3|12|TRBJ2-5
TGTGCCAGCAGCCGGTACCAAGAGACCCAGTACTTC
CASSRYQETQYF
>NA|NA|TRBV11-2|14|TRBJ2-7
TGTGCCAGCAGCCTGGGACCGGGAGCCTACGAGCAGTACTTC
CASSLGPGAYEQYF
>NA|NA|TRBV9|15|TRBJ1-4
TGTGCCAGCAGCGTAGCGGGGGGGGCTAATGAAAAACTGTTTTTT
CASSVAGGANEKLFF
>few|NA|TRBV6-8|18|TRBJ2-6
TGTGCCAGCATAGCGCCGGGCCAAGGCAGTCCTGGGGCCAACGTCCTGACTTTC
CASIAPGQGSPGANVLTF
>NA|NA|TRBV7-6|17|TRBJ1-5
TGTGCCAGCAGCCAGAAAGGGGCAGGGGTTTTCAATCAGCCCCAGCATTTT
CASSQKGAGVFNQPQHF
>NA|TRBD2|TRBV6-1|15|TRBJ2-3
TGTGCCAGCAGAGTTGGACTAGCGGGGGCAGATACGCAGTATTTT
CASRVGLAGADTQYF
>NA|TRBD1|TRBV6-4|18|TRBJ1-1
TGTGCCAGCAGTGACTCGCCGGGACAGGCGAGAAAGAACACTGAAGCTTTCTTT
CASSDSPGQARKNTEAFF
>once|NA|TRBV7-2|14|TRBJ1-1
TGTGCCAGCAGCTTAGTGCGAGGGAGGCCTGAAGCTTTCTTT
CASSLVRGRPEAFF
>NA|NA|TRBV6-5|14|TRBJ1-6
TGTGCCAGCAGTTACAGGCAGGATAATTCACCCCTCCACTTT
CASSYRQDNSPLHF
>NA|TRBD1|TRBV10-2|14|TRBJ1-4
TGCGCCAGCACCAGGGGGCTGGGTGGTGAAAAACTGTTTTTT
CASTRGLGGEKLFF
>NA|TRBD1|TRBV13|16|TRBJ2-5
TGTGCCAGCAGCCCCAAGGGACAGGGGGCCTGGGAGACCCAGTACTTC
CASSPKGQGAWETQYF
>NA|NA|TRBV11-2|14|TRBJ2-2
TGTGCCAGCAGCACCGAGCGCGTATCCGGGGAGCTGTTTTTT
CASSTERVSGELFF
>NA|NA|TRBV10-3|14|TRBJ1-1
TGTGCCATCAGTGAGAATGGGGGGGGCACTGAAGCTTTCTTT
CAISENGGGTEAFF
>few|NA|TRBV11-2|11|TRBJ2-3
TGTGCCAGCAGCCATACAGATACGCAGTATTTT
CASSHTDTQYF
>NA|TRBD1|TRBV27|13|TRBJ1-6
TGTGCCAGCAGGAGACAGGGAGATTCACCCCTCCACTTT
CASRRQGDSPLHF
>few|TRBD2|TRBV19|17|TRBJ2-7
TGTGCCAGTAGTGCGGGACTAGCGGGAGGCCTTTCCTACGAGCAGTACTTC
CASSAGLAGGLSYEQYF
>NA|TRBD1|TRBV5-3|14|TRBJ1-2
TGTGCCAGAAGCGGGACAGGGGGTCCCTATGGCTACACCTTC
CARSGTGGPYGYTF
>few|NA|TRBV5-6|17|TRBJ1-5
TGTGCCAGCAGCTTTGGTCCAGGGCTTTCGATCGGCCAGCCCCAGCATTTT
CASSFGPGLSIGQPQHF
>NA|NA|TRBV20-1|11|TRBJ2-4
TGCAGTGCCAGATATGAAAACATTCAGTACTTC
CSARYENIQYF
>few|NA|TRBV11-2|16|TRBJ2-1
TGTGCCAGCAGCTTAAGGGGACTCGAAAACTACAATGAGCAGTTCTTC
CASSLRGLENYNEQFF
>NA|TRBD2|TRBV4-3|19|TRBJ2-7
TGCGCCAGCAGCCAAGCCCGGACTAGCGGGGCTCGTCTCGCCTACGAGCAGTACTTC
CASSQARTSGARLAYEQYF
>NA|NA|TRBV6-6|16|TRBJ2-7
TGTGCCAGCAGTTACGCCGGGGGATTTTCGCGAGGCGAGCAGTACTTC
CASSYAGGFSRGEQYF
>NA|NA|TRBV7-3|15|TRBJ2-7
TGTGCCAGCAGCTTAGAACAGGGAACTGCCTACGAGCAGTACTTC
CASSLEQGTAYEQYF
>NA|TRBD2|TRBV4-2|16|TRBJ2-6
TGTGCCAGCAGCCGGTCCCGGGAGGCTGGGGCCAACGTCCTGACTTTC
CASSRSREAGANVLTF
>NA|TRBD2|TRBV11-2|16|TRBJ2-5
TGTGCCAGCAGTTCAAGGAGCGGGGGGGCCTTGGAGACCCAGTACTTC
CASSSRSGGALETQYF
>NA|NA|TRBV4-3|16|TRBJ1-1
TGCGCCAGCAGCCTTTCATCGGGCAGGGCGAACACTGAAGCTTTCTTT
CASSLSSGRANTEAFF
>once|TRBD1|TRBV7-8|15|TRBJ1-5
TGTGCCAGCAGCGCAGCGGGACAGGGAGGCCCGCCCCAGCATTTT
CASSAAGQGGPPQHF
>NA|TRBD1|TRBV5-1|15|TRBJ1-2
TGCGCCAGCAGCTTGGGCGGACAGGGCAACTATGGCTACACCTTC
CASSLGGQGNYGYTF
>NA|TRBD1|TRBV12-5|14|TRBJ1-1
TGTGCTAGTGGTGAAGGGGGCAGTAACACTGAAGCTTTCTTT
CASGEGGSNTEAFF
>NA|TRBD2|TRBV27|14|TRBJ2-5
TGTGCCAGCAGGGGACTAGCGGGAGAAGAGACCCAGTACTTC
CASRGLAGEETQYF
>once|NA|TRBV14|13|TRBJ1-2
TGTGCCAGCAGCCATGGGGAGGGGTTTGGCTACACCTTC
CASSHGEGFGYTF